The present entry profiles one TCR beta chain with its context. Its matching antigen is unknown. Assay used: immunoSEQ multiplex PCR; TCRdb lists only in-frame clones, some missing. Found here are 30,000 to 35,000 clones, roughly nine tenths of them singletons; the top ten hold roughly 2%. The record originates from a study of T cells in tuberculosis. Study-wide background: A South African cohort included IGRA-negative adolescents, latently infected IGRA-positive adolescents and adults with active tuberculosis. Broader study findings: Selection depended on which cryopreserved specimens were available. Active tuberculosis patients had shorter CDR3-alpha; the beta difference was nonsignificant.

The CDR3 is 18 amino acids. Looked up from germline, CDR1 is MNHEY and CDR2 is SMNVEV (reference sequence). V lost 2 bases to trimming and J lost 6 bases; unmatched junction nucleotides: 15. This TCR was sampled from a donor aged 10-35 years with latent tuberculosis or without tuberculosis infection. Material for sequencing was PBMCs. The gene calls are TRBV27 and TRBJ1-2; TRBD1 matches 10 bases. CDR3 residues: CASSLEPPDRGALHGYTF. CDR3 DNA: TGTGCCAGCAGTTTAGAACCCCCGGACAGGGGGGCTCTTCATGGCTACACCTTC.